This T cell receptor (beta chain) emerged from a study of blood T cell repertoires in COVID-19 (dated by TCRdb to the early 2020s). For context, the study as a whole: Samples from collaborators originated in the United States, Italy and Spain and spanned both the acute and convalescent phases of COVID-19. The repertoires were made available in a free public database intended to serve as a resource for research on the immune response to SARS-CoV-2. Subjects who had been exposed to COVID-19, were actively infected with it, or had recovered from it provided the deeply sampled blood TCRbeta repertoires that made up the dataset. The material from the prospective study consisted of cDNA or gDNA derived from T cells, B-cell-depleted T cells, or PBMCs. Samples came from the ongoing ImmuneRACE study (first 160 participants) plus 1,254 subjects from 6 global collaborators. Where HLA class I and class II types were available, the types were taken from metadata supplied by the sample provider, not from assay-based typing. Sample metadata almost always included a de-identified subject ID, COVID-19 status, age in years and sex. Broad study findings and their caveats: The amount of clinical and demographic metadata varied by source and participant and was provided uncurated.

Comments on this clone: The specificity of this receptor is unknown. The input lacks base qualities; no much larger clone sits a single base away.

The CDR3 starts with the cysteine, ends with the phenylalanine, and has 13 residues. Only CDR3 DNA is held: 39 bases, read in frame from base 1. CDR1 and CDR2, per the germline V gene (reference sequence), are SGHNT and YYREEE. V lost 4 bases and J lost 5 bases, and the count of bases not matched to a germline gene is 4. TCRbeta CDR3 regions were amplified from genomic DNA using the immunoSEQ Assay, a bias-controlled multiplex PCR. The paper's processing steps were these. Nucleated cell counts per sample were estimated from amplification of reference gene primers within the assay. Sequence reads were collapsed and filtered to measure the absolute abundance of every unique TCRbeta CDR3 rearrangement. For each sample, productive Simpson clonality was calculated by taking the square root of Simpson's diversity index across productive rearrangements. TCRdb's version of the immuneACCESS table is confined to in-frame rearrangements and falls short of the full clone set. An unresolved V gene accounts for under half of the shortfall where checked; the remainder is of unknown origin. V, J and clone size reflect that table, while D and trimming were determined from the DNA. The sample table holds 150,000 to 200,000 clones, of which roughly nine tenths were seen once. Jointly, the top ten make up more than 0.7% of the sample.

Whole blood was collected in K2EDTA tubes by collaborating institutions according to the institutions' own protocols. Collaborator samples were shipped for TCRbeta analysis as frozen whole blood, isolated PBMCs, or DNA extracted from either sample type. Here the chain combines TRBV5-4 and TRBJ2-7, with 9 junctional bases fitting TRBD2. Source material: peripheral blood. This clonotype was sampled from a woman between 65 and 79 years old with acute or convalescent COVID-19. The nucleotide sequence reads as follows: TGTGCCAGCAGCACGGGACTAGCTAACGAGCAGTACTTC. Translation gives CASSTGLANEQYF.